This T cell receptor (beta chain) comes out of a study of blood T cell repertoires in COVID-19. Across the study: Donors in the United States, Italy and Spain gave samples during acute or convalescent COVID-19.

The CDR3 runs 14 residues. Germline V gene data show CDR1 as ENHRY and CDR2 as SYGVKD. V shed 6 bases and J 8 bases; nucleotides not matched to a gene: 8. The table came from immunoSEQ multiplex PCR; TCRdb's copy has only in-frame clones and leaves some out. The data show some 200,000 clones, 80% seen once. The chain carries TRBV10-3 and TRBJ1-4; 8 positions match TRBD1. Sequencing was performed on peripheral blood. The origin of this receptor is an older woman with acute or convalescent COVID-19. CDR3 coding DNA: TGTGCCATCAGCCCTGGGACAGGTGTCGAAAAACTGTTTTTT. Protein product: CAISPGTGVEKLFF.